This TCR beta chain was recorded in a study of T cells in tuberculosis. Across the study: CD1B tetramers identified T cells specific for mycobacterial lipid GMM.

The CDR3 has 15 residues. Germline V gene sequence: CDR1 SNHLY, CDR2 FYNNEI. V was clipped by 9 bases and J by 2 bases, with 17 bases between them. Sequencing of TCR-alpha and TCR-beta chains was unpaired. The method was immunoSEQ multiplex PCR; TCRdb's version includes in-frame clones alone and lacks a portion of them. The table includes about 59,000 clones, approximately 81% detected once. After thawing and overnight rest, PBMC were stained with GMM-loaded CD1B tetramer, viability dye and anti-CD3 for sorting. CD1B tetramers were loaded with Rhodococcus equi-derived C32 glucose monomycolate. Tetramer-negative cells, approximately 100,000 per donor, were also sorted.

This receptor was obtained from an adult woman with latent tuberculosis. J is TRBJ1-3 and V is TRBV2; perhaps TRBD1 as D (5 bases). The sequencing sample was made of CD1b-GMM tetramer-negative cells sorted from PBMCs. CDR3 amino acids: CARGGMSVAGNTIYF. The DNA of the CDR3 is TGTGCCAGGGGGGGAATGTCCGTTGCTGGAAACACCATATATTTT.